This is a list of T cell receptor beta chains from one sample in a study of naive and memory T cell subsets. TCRdb re-analysed the UMI-ligation and nested PCR reads in MiXCR, keeping a single row per CDR3 protein. Of more than 95,000 distinct CDR3 sequences in the sample, 14% are singletons; the top ten hold approximately 2.8%. Source material: naive CD8+ T cells from blood. The receptors come from a human donor in good health. Both conserved end residues are part of each CDR3. The order of the fields is D gene, clone size, V gene, J gene, CDR3 DNA, CDR3 protein. The D gene is left open where the match is weak. Not every row has a clone size; where given, it reads once, few, many or a size class.

TRBD2	.	TRBV5-4	TRBJ2-1	TGTGCCAGCAGCTTGCAACTAGCGGGGATTAATGAGCAGTTCTTC	CASSLQLAGINEQFF
.	many	TRBV24-1	TRBJ2-7	TGTGCCACCTCGACTAGTATAACGAACGAGCAGTACTTC	CATSTSITNEQYF
.	.	TRBV2	TRBJ2-2	TGTGCCAGCAGTTGGGTCCAGAGCACCGGGGAGCTGTTTTTT	CASSWVQSTGELFF
.	few	TRBV20-1	TRBJ2-7	TGCAGTGCTAGGCCAGCAGACTCCTACGAGCAGTACTTC	CSARPADSYEQYF
.	.	TRBV12-5	TRBJ2-5	TGTGCTAGTGGTTTCGCGACAGCAGAGACCCAGTACTTC	CASGFATAETQYF
.	.	TRBV7-8	TRBJ2-5	TGTGCCAGCAGCCGAACCGGGCCAGACATAACCCAGTACTTC	CASSRTGPDITQYF
TRBD2	.	TRBV7-3	TRBJ2-1	TGTGCCAGCAGCGAGGGGACTAGCGGGAGGCGGGGGCAGTTCTTC	CASSEGTSGRRGQFF
.	.	TRBV29-1	TRBJ1-1	TGCAGCGTTGACCGGGAGTCGCTGAACACTGAAGCTTTCTTT	CSVDRESLNTEAFF
TRBD1	.	TRBV29-1	TRBJ2-1	TGCAGCGTCGACAGGGGTTCCGGTGAGCAGTTCTTC	CSVDRGSGEQFF
TRBD2	few	TRBV4-2	TRBJ2-3	TGTGCCAGCAGCCCCTGGACTAGCGGGGGTAGCACAGATACGCAGTATTTT	CASSPWTSGGSTDTQYF
TRBD1	few	TRBV20-1	TRBJ2-2	TGCAGTGCTACGCCGGGACAGATGAACACCGGGGAGCTGTTTTTT	CSATPGQMNTGELFF
TRBD1	many	TRBV3-1	TRBJ1-1	TGTGCCAGCAGCCGCGGACAGGGCGCTGAAGCTTTCTTT	CASSRGQGAEAFF
.	.	TRBV29-1	TRBJ2-1	TGCAGCGTTGGGGGCCAATACGGGGGCTACAATGAGCAGTTCTTC	CSVGGQYGGYNEQFF
.	.	TRBV12-3/TRBV12-4	TRBJ2-7	TGTGCCAGCAGTTTAGATGCCGGATACGAGCAGTACTTC	CASSLDAGYEQYF
.	.	TRBV7-9	TRBJ2-1	TGTGCCAGCAGGATGGGACTCATGTCATACAATGAGCAGTTCTTC	CASRMGLMSYNEQFF
.	.	TRBV4-3	TRBJ1-2	TGCGCCAGCAGCCAAGAACCTGTAGCTAACTATGGCTACACCTTC	CASSQEPVANYGYTF
.	few	TRBV3-1	TRBJ2-7	TGTGCCAGCAGCCAGAGACTAGGAACGAGTCCCCACGAGCAGTACTTC	CASSQRLGTSPHEQYF
.	.	TRBV7-3	TRBJ1-1	TGTGCCAGCAGCTCCGGACCTGGCATTGGGGTTACTGAAGCTTTCTTT	CASSSGPGIGVTEAFF
.	.	TRBV7-8	TRBJ2-1	TGTGCCAGCAGCTTATTCGGGGGAGTAGGCGTCGATGAGCAGTTCTTC	CASSLFGGVGVDEQFF
TRBD1	.	TRBV7-9	TRBJ2-7	TGTGCCAGCAGCTCCCCGGGACAGGGGTACGAGCAGTACTTC	CASSSPGQGYEQYF
.	.	TRBV29-1	TRBJ1-1	TGCAGCGTTGAGGACGGGGAAGCTTTCTTT	CSVEDGEAFF
.	.	TRBV10-3	TRBJ1-1	TGTGCCATCAACGGGCCTCGCGGAGCTTTCTTT	CAINGPRGAFF
TRBD1	.	TRBV7-9	TRBJ2-5	TGTGCCAGCAGCTTATCGACAGGGATGGAGACCCAGTACTTC	CASSLSTGMETQYF
.	many	TRBV7-2	TRBJ2-2	TGTGCCAGCAGCTCCTTGGTTACCGGGGAGCTGTTTTTT	CASSSLVTGELFF
TRBD2	.	TRBV12-3/TRBV12-4	TRBJ2-1	TGTGCCAGCAGTTTTGGGACTAACTACAATGAGCAGTTCTTC	CASSFGTNYNEQFF
TRBD2	few	TRBV5-1	TRBJ2-1	TGCGCCAGCAGCTTTAGCGGGGGGGGGAATGAGCAGTTCTTC	CASSFSGGGNEQFF
TRBD2	.	TRBV3-1	TRBJ2-3	TGTGCCAGCAGTTTTAGCGGGAGTCGCACAGATACGCAGTATTTT	CASSFSGSRTDTQYF
TRBD1	.	TRBV16	TRBJ1-1	TGTGCCAGCAGCCCTAGTAGATCGGGACAGGGGTCGAACTCTGAAGCTTTCTTT	CASSPSRSGQGSNSEAFF
TRBD2	few	TRBV4-3	TRBJ2-5	TGCGCCAGCAGCCAAGAGGGGCCTAGCGGGGGGCCGGGGGAGACCCAGTACTTC	CASSQEGPSGGPGETQYF
.	.	TRBV12-3/TRBV12-4	TRBJ1-4	TGTGCCAGCAGCTGGGGTAGTGAAAAACTGTTTTTT	CASSWGSEKLFF
.	few	TRBV12-3/TRBV12-4	TRBJ2-2	TGTGCCAGCAGCACAGCCGGGGAGCTGTTTTTT	CASSTAGELFF
TRBD2	few	TRBV7-6	TRBJ2-3	TGTGCCAGCAGCTCTAGCGGGGACACAGATACGCAGTATTTT	CASSSSGDTDTQYF
.	.	TRBV15	TRBJ1-5	TGTGCCACCAGCAGAGCTGGGACCGGCCAGGAGCCCCAGCATTTT	CATSRAGTGQEPQHF
.	.	TRBV6-2/TRBV6-3	TRBJ2-3	TGTGCCAGCAGTTCCTTCGATACGCAGTATTTT	CASSSFDTQYF
.	.	TRBV29-1	TRBJ1-1	TGCAGCTTCCCCCGGGGGGCGAACACTGAAGCTTTCTTT	CSFPRGANTEAFF
.	.	TRBV2	TRBJ2-3	TGTGCCAGCAGTGTGAGGGGGTCTCCTAGCACAGATACGCAGTATTTT	CASSVRGSPSTDTQYF
.	few	TRBV27	TRBJ2-5	TGTGCCAGCAGTTTAAATGGTGGTTCTGGGGAAGAGACCCAGTACTTC	CASSLNGGSGEETQYF
.	.	TRBV24-1	TRBJ2-2	TGTGCCACCAGTGATTTCAGGCCCCCCGTCACCGGGGAGCTGTTTTTT	CATSDFRPPVTGELFF
.	many	TRBV25-1	TRBJ1-1	TGTGCCAGCGGTGACCGGGACACTGAAGCTTTCTTT	CASGDRDTEAFF
TRBD1	.	TRBV4-3	TRBJ2-5	TGCGCCAGCAGCCAAGATGAGTCAGGGGGTGTGCGAGAGACCCAGTACTTC	CASSQDESGGVRETQYF
TRBD1	few	TRBV3-1	TRBJ2-7	TGTGCCAGCAGCCACAGATCGACAGGGATCTACGAGCAGTACTTC	CASSHRSTGIYEQYF
TRBD1	.	TRBV12-3/TRBV12-4	TRBJ1-1	TGTGCCAGCAGTCCACGGACAGGGGGCATGAACACTGAAGCTTTCTTT	CASSPRTGGMNTEAFF
.	.	TRBV15	TRBJ2-7	TGTGCCACCAGCAGAGATCAGGACAGACTCTACGAGCAGTACTTC	CATSRDQDRLYEQYF
TRBD2	.	TRBV5-6	TRBJ2-7	TGTGCCAGCAGTGACGTGGCGGGAGTAGGATACTTC	CASSDVAGVGYF
.	.	TRBV20-1	TRBJ2-5	TGCAGTGCTAGAGATCAAGAGACCCAGTACTTC	CSARDQETQYF
.	.	TRBV20-1	TRBJ2-4	TGCAGTGCTAGTCTGGGAGAAAACATTCAGTACTTC	CSASLGENIQYF
TRBD1	.	TRBV29-1	TRBJ1-1	TGCAGCGTTGTAGGGACAGGGGGCATCGACACTGAAGCTTTCTTT	CSVVGTGGIDTEAFF
.	many	TRBV20-1	TRBJ1-1	TGCAGTGCTAGAGATACCTTGAACACTGAAGCTTTCTTT	CSARDTLNTEAFF
.	.	TRBV4-3	TRBJ1-2	TGCGCCAGCAGCCAAGATAGGGGGTATATTCTTAGCGGCTACACCTTC	CASSQDRGYILSGYTF
TRBD2	many	TRBV29-1	TRBJ2-1	TGCAGCGCCCTGCTAGCGGCTTACAATGAGCAGTTCTTC	CSALLAAYNEQFF
TRBD2	few	TRBV3-1	TRBJ2-7	TGTGCCAGCAGCCAAGCCCCGGGACTAGTTGTTTACGAGCAGTACTTC	CASSQAPGLVVYEQYF
.	.	TRBV24-1	TRBJ2-5	TGTGCCACCAGTGATTTGTTCGGGGAGACCCAGTACTTC	CATSDLFGETQYF